This TCR beta chain came from a study of T cell repertoires in ileal Crohn's disease. Study information: About half of patients got postoperative therapy: about a dozen thiopurines, 18 anti-TNF.

Study findings and constraints: Clonality above 26.8% at surgery always came with endoscopic recurrence. Sorted CD8 T cells held more high-frequency clones than CD4. The median delay to postoperative endoscopy was nearly seven months.

As concerns this clone: Its target is not known.

CDR1 is MNHEY and CDR2 is SMNVEV in the germline V gene (reference sequence). V trimming: 3 bases; J trimming: 4 bases; junction bases outside the gene matches: 8. The CDR3 length is 15 residues. TCRdb's copy holds only in-frame clones and misses some; the assay was immunoSEQ multiplex PCR. The table has 55,000 to 65,000 clones, about 89% seen once. As for time point: neoterminal ileum biopsy at postoperative endoscopy, about 6 months after surgery. The chain carries TRBV27 and TRBJ2-5, with TRBD2 identical over 7 bases. This TCR came from an adult with Crohn's disease. The specimen was ileal tissue. CDR3 in DNA: TGTGCCAGCAGTTTTTCTAGCGGAGGCAGAGAGACCCAGTACTTC. Its translation is CASSFSSGGRETQYF.